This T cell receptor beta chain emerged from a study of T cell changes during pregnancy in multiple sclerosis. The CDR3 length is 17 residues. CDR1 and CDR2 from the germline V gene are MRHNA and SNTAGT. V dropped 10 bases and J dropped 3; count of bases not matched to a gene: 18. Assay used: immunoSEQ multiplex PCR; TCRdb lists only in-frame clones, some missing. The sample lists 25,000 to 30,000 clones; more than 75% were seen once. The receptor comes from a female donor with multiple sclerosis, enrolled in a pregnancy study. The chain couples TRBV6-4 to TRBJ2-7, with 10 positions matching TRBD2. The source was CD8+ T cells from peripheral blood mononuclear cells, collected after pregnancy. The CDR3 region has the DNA TGTGCCATCGGCGGAGCGGGGGGGCCTCTACGTTACTACGAGCAGTACTTC. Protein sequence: CAIGGAGGPLRYYEQYF.